These T cell receptor beta chains were read from a single sample in a study of blood T cell repertoires in COVID-19. The repertoire was sequenced with immunoSEQ multiplex PCR; TCRdb's copy has only in-frame clones and lacks some. The sample carries roughly 130,000 clones, more than 60% recorded once. The material sequenced was peripheral blood. The receptors here all came from a middle-aged man with acute or convalescent COVID-19. Each CDR3 is given with its conserved first and last residue. The D gene is left open where the match is weak. The size entry is marked missing in some rows and otherwise reads once, few, many or a size class.

v_call	clone_size	j_call	d_call	cdr3_nt	cdr3_aa
TRBV4-1	NA	TRBJ1-2	TRBD1	TGCGCCAGCAGCCAAATCGCAGGGGGCAACTATGGCTACACCTTC	CASSQIAGGNYGYTF
TRBV9	NA	TRBJ2-3	NA	TGTGCCAGCACCGGTCTCACTACAGATACGCAGTATTTT	CASTGLTTDTQYF
TRBV7-2	few	TRBJ2-5	TRBD2	TGTGCCAGCAGCTTTGAGCGGGGTCAAGAGACCCAGTACTTC	CASSFERGQETQYF
TRBV5-5	NA	TRBJ1-3	NA	TGTGCCAGCAGCTCGGTGCTTGTCGGGGTGCACACCATATATTTT	CASSSVLVGVHTIYF
TRBV7-2	once	TRBJ2-2	NA	TGTGCCAGCAGCGAGAGGAGTCGTACCGGGGAGCTGTTTTTT	CASSERSRTGELFF
TRBV10-1	few	TRBJ2-1	NA	TGCGCCAGCAGTTTGGACAGCTTGAATGAGCAGTTCTTC	CASSLDSLNEQFF
TRBV6-5	NA	TRBJ1-3	NA	TGTGCCAGCAGTTATTCAGACTCTGGAAACACCATATATTTT	CASSYSDSGNTIYF
TRBV9	NA	TRBJ1-2	TRBD1	TGTGCCAGCAGCGTAGGGGCAGGGGGAGGCAACTATGGCTACACCTTC	CASSVGAGGGNYGYTF
TRBV6-5	NA	TRBJ1-4	TRBD1	TGTGCCAGCACGACGGGGCAGGGGGCATTTGAAAAACTGTTTTTT	CASTTGQGAFEKLFF
TRBV5-6	NA	TRBJ1-1	TRBD1	TGTGCCAGCAGCTTGATCCGGGACAGGTCCTCCCCCAATCGAGGAGCTTTCTTT	CASSLIRDRSSPNRGAFF
TRBV9	NA	TRBJ2-7	NA	TGTGCCAGCAGCCCTAGACAGGAGAGCTCCTACGAGCAGTACTTC	CASSPRQESSYEQYF
TRBV5-1	NA	TRBJ1-1	NA	TGCGCCAGCAGCTTGGCACAGGAGATGAACACTGAAGCTTTCTTT	CASSLAQEMNTEAFF
TRBV30	NA	TRBJ1-1	NA	TGTGCCTGGAGTGCCCCCCCTGCGGAAAATGAAGCTTTCTTT	CAWSAPPAENEAFF
TRBV9	NA	TRBJ2-3	TRBD2	TGTGCCAGCAGCGCAGTAGCGGGGGGGAGCACAGATACGCAGTATTTT	CASSAVAGGSTDTQYF
TRBV6-1	NA	TRBJ2-1	NA	TGTGCCAGCAGTGAGACAGGGAGGTGGAATGAGCAGTTCTTC	CASSETGRWNEQFF
TRBV24-1	NA	TRBJ2-3	NA	TGTGCCACCAGTGAAACCGGGACTCCAAAGCAGTATTTT	CATSETGTPKQYF
TRBV5-4	NA	TRBJ2-1	TRBD2	TGTGCCAGCAGCTTGGCCAGTAGCGGGGGATACAATGAGCAGTTCTTC	CASSLASSGGYNEQFF
TRBV10-3	NA	TRBJ1-2	TRBD1	TGTGCCACCGCACCTTCAACAGGGGGAACTCATGGCTACACCTTC	CATAPSTGGTHGYTF
TRBV3-1/TRBV3-2	NA	TRBJ1-1	TRBD1	TGTGCCAGCAGCGAGCGACAGGGGCACACTGAAGCTTTCTTT	CASSERQGHTEAFF
TRBV5-1	NA	TRBJ2-2	TRBD2	TGCGCCAGCAGCTTGAGCGGGGGGGGAGACCCGTCCGGGGAGCTGTTTTTT	CASSLSGGGDPSGELFF
TRBV10-3	NA	TRBJ1-1	TRBD1	TGTGCCATCAGTCTACAGGGGGCTGAGTCTGAAGCTTTCTTT	CAISLQGAESEAFF
TRBV7-6	NA	TRBJ2-1	NA	TGTGCCAGCAGCTTAGCGCCGGGTTACAATGAGCAGTTCTTC	CASSLAPGYNEQFF
TRBV6-1	once	TRBJ2-7	NA	TGTGCCAGCAGTGAAGTGGTAGCACGCTACGAGCAGTACTTC	CASSEVVARYEQYF
TRBV19	NA	TRBJ1-1	NA	TGTGCCAGTAGTATAGTGGCAATGAACACTGAAGCTTTCTTT	CASSIVAMNTEAFF
TRBV5-1	NA	TRBJ1-6	NA	TGCGCCAGCTCGGAGGGTACGTCACCCCTCCACTTT	CASSEGTSPLHF
TRBV5-5	NA	TRBJ1-2	TRBD1	TGTGCCAGCAGCCGGATGGGACAGGAAAACTATGGCTACACCTTC	CASSRMGQENYGYTF
TRBV10-3	NA	TRBJ2-1	NA	TGTGCCATCAACCTAGCAAGTGGGGTGCAGTTCTTC	CAINLASGVQFF
TRBV7-9	NA	TRBJ2-3	NA	TGTGCCAGCAGCCTATCCCGGGTAAGGACAGATACGCAGTATTTT	CASSLSRVRTDTQYF
TRBV19	NA	TRBJ1-1	TRBD1	TGTGCCAGTAGTTCACCGGGACAGGGAGGCACTGAAGCTTTCTTT	CASSSPGQGGTEAFF
TRBV30	NA	TRBJ2-7	NA	TGTGCCTGGATGGGCTCGAACTACGAGCAGTACTTC	CAWMGSNYEQYF
TRBV19	NA	TRBJ1-2	TRBD1	TGTGCCAGTAGGGACAGGGGGTTTGCGATGTTTGGCTACACCTTC	CASRDRGFAMFGYTF